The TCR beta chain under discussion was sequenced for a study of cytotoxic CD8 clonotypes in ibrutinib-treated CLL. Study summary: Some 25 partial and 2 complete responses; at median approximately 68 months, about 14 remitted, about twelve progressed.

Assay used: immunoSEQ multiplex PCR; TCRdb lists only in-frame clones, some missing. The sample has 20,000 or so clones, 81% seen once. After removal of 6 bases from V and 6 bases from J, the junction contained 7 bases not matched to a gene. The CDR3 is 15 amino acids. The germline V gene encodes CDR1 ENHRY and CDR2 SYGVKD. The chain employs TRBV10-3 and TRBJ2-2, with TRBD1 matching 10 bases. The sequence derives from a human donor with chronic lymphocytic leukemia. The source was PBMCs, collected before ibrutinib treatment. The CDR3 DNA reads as TGTGCCATCAGGAGACGGACAGGGGGTCCCGGGGAGCTGTTTTTT. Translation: CAIRRRTGGPGELFF.